Following are 21 T cell receptor beta chains from one sample sequenced in a study of patients and donors after allogeneic stem cell transplantation (dated by TCRdb to the early 2020s). Receptor amplification or capture employed RT-PCR. This sample was sequenced with a NextSeq 550. TCRdb reran the public reads through fastp at Q25 and MiXCR, keeping productive beta chains. CDR3 protein sequences are deduplicated, and each keeps its most common genes and DNA. This sample is represented by more than 75,000 distinct CDR3 sequences; around 5% of them were singletons. The top ten clones comprise 2.5% to 3% of the sample. The sample consisted of blood, either unsorted or a sorted T cell fraction (not recorded which). Source of these receptors: a human donor who was either an allogeneic HSCT recipient or a stem cell or donor lymphocyte infusion donor (not recorded which). It is not recorded whose cells these are; they may come from a transplant donor.

This clonotype was seen ten or more times. Given the absence of the conserved phenylalanine or tryptophan at the CDR3 end, a read error is likely. Because the CDR3's place on the DNA is in doubt, the DNA is left out and the CDR3 is given as listed by TCRdb. This chain links TRBV3-1 with TRBJ1-1; the table's D call, TRBD1, has no DNA check behind it. Per germline, CDR1 LGHDT and CDR2 YNNKEL (reference sequence). With termini counted, the CDR3 has 12 amino acids. This CDR3 is CASSHGGTEVFL.

Written as DNA, the CDR3 is TGTGCCAGCAGCCTCGGGAAGTGGGGGGTCTGGTACGAGCAGTACTTC. It specifies CASSLGKWGVWYEQYF. This chain connects TRBV28 to TRBJ2-7, with D possibly matching TRBD2 (6 bases). In germline, CDR1 is MDHEN, CDR2 SYDVKM. The CDR3 has 16 amino acids. Trimming left V 6 bases short and J 4 bases short, with 22 bases between.

The chain employs TRBV30 and TRBJ1-1; D gene unclear. With 3 bases removed from V and 1 base from J, the gap between germline ends came to 15 bases. From germline, CDR1 is GTSNPN and CDR2 SVGIG (reference sequence). The CDR3 totals 15 residues. Here the CDR3 reads CAWRPRKGSNTEAFF. Here the CDR3 DNA reads TGTGCCTGGAGACCTCGGAAAGGATCGAACACTGAAGCTTTCTTT. The whole variable domain, remainder taken from reference TRBV30 and TRBJ1-1, is SQTIHQWPATLVQPVGSPLSLECTVEGTSNPNLYWYRQAAGRGLQLLFYSVGIGQISSEVPQNLSASRPQDRQFILSSKKLLLSDSGFYLCAWRPRKGSNTEAFFGQGTRLTVV.

This clonotype appeared a few times. J is TRBJ1-6 and V is TRBV20-1; D may be TRBD1 (5 bases). Germline CDR1 and CDR2: DFQATT and SNEGSKA (reference sequence). The CDR3 contains 14 residues. With 2 bases removed from V and 10 bases from J, the gap between germline ends came to 15 bases. The DNA for the CDR3 is TGCAGTGCTAGAAGTGGGGCCGAGGGGTCACCCCTCCACTTT. Translated, it gives CSARSGAEGSPLHF.

The sample holds many counts of this clonotype. This chain uses TRBV20-1 with TRBJ2-3; the match to TRBD1 covers 9 bases. From germline, CDR1 is DFQATT and CDR2 SNEGSKA (reference sequence). With 3 bases clipped from V and 6 bases from J, the junction kept 7 bases outside the gene matches. CDR3 size: 14 residues. The chain's CDR3 is CSASRDRESDTQYF. In nucleotides, the CDR3 is TGCAGTGCTAGCCGGGACAGGGAGTCCGATACGCAGTATTTT.

This clonotype was seen a few times. The chain combines TRBV11-3 with TRBJ2-5; no clear D. The V end was cut by 5 bases, the J end by 0 bases, with 10 bases between. Germline CDR1 reads SGHNT; CDR2 reads YENEEA. The CDR3 runs 14 residues. CDR3 amino acids: CASSHSQNQETQYF. CDR3 DNA sequence: TGTGCCAGCAGCCACAGTCAAAACCAAGAGACCCAGTACTTC.

This clonotype came up many times. This chain joins TRBV7-6 and TRBJ1-2; 7 bases agree with TRBD1. J lost 6 bases, V lost 5 bases, and 12 bases had no gene match. This CDR3 contains 15 residues. Germline V gene sequence: CDR1 SGHVS, CDR2 FNYEAQ. The DNA for the CDR3 is TGTGCCAGCAGCCCGCCGGGACAGTCGAGGGATGGCTACACCTTC. This sequence encodes CASSPPGQSRDGYTF.

At least ten counts were recorded for this clonotype. V gene TRBV12-3 or TRBV12-4 combines with J gene TRBJ2-5; a weak D match, TRBD1 (6 bases). V was clipped by 8 bases and J by 2 bases, with 12 bases between them. The CDR3 spans 13 residues. The CDR3 sequence is CASRRQEQETQYF. CDR3 DNA: TGTGCCAGCCGTCGACAGGAACAAGAGACCCAGTACTTC.

This clonotype showed up many times. J is TRBJ2-7 and V is TRBV28; D perhaps matches TRBD2 (6 bases). V lost 3 bases, J lost 6 bases, and 9 bases lay in between. From germline, CDR1 is MDHEN and CDR2 SYDVKM. The CDR3 extends over 12 amino acids. CDR3 loop: CASSFVGGEQYF. CDR3 sequence (DNA): TGTGCCAGCAGTTTTGTCGGGGGCGAGCAGTACTTC.

The rearrangement uses TRBV20-1 and TRBJ1-2; 9 positions match TRBD1. The CDR3 is made up of 13 amino acids. V gave up 1 base and J gave up 10 bases; unmatched junction bases: 7. Germline-derived CDR1 and CDR2 are DFQATT and SNEGSKA (reference sequence). The CDR3 spells CSARASGTGTYTF. Written as DNA, the CDR3 is TGCAGTGCTAGAGCCTCCGGGACAGGGACCTACACCTTC.

At least ten counts were recorded for this clonotype. This rearrangement joins TRBV20-1 to TRBJ2-3; D is possibly TRBD2 (7 bases). The CDR3 has 15 amino acids. Trimming took off 1 base at V and 2 bases at J, with 13 bases between the two ends. Germline V gene lookup returns CDR1 DFQATT and CDR2 SNEGSKA (reference sequence). The CDR3 DNA reads TGCAGTGCTAGAGGGGCCGGGGGGCCCACAGATACGCAGTATTTT. Amino acids: CSARGAGGPTDTQYF.

This clonotype came up many times. The V and J genes are TRBV20-1 and TRBJ2-5; perhaps TRBD2 as D (5 bases). Deletions cut 5 bases from V and 3 bases from J, with 13 bases between. CDR1 and CDR2 from the germline V gene are DFQATT and SNEGSKA (reference sequence). The CDR3 runs 13 residues. The CDR3 region has the DNA TGCAGTGCTCTCGGACTGAATGAAGAGACCCAGTACTTC. The encoded protein is CSALGLNEETQYF.

This clonotype has at least ten counts. This chain joins TRBV12-3 or TRBV12-4 and TRBJ2-2; 8 bases are a match to TRBD1. The CDR3 consists of 13 residues. Trimming took 3 bases from V and 9 from J; bases not matched to a gene: 3. CDR3 DNA: TGTGCCAGCAGTTTTCAGGGGGCCCGGGAGCTGTTTTTT. As protein: CASSFQGARELFF.

This clonotype has at least ten counts. V usage is TRBV5-6 and J usage is TRBJ2-1; 13 nucleotides match TRBD2. The CDR3 length is 20 residues. From germline, CDR1 is SGHDT and CDR2 YYEEEE. The junction had 15 bases not matched to a gene; V was cut back by 3 bases and J by 3 bases. In nucleotides, the CDR3 is TGTGCCAGCAGCTGGGGCGGGGTGACTAGCGGGAGGTCCCTCTACAATGAGCAGTTCTTC. It specifies CASSWGGVTSGRSLYNEQFF.

This clonotype has a handful of counts. This chain connects TRBV7-3 to TRBJ2-3; no reliable D call. V was trimmed by 0 bases and J by 0 bases, leaving 4 bases between them. This CDR3 has 14 residues. Germline V gene data show CDR1 as SGHTA and CDR2 as FQGTGA. The CDR3 here is CASSLTRSTDTQYF. The CDR3 DNA sequence: TGTGCCAGCAGCTTAACGAGAAGCACAGATACGCAGTATTTT.

The V and J genes are TRBV20-1 and TRBJ1-5, with 10 nucleotides matching TRBD1. The CDR3 totals 14 residues. Trimming at V came to 2 bases and at J to 7 bases, leaving 5 bases not matched to a gene. Germline V lookup: CDR1 DFQATT, CDR2 SNEGSKA (reference sequence). The CDR3 region is CSARLTGGEQPQHF. The CDR3 nucleotides read TGCAGTGCTAGACTGACAGGGGGCGAACAGCCCCAGCATTTT.

There are many counts of this clonotype. The rearrangement joins TRBV12-3 or TRBV12-4 to TRBJ2-6, with TRBD1 matching over 8 bases. The CDR3 consists of 23 residues. V dropped 3 bases and J dropped 0; count of bases not matched to a gene: 22. This CDR3 reads CASSFFRPGEDRAKFSGANVLTF. As DNA, the CDR3 is TGTGCCAGCAGTTTTTTTAGGCCGGGGGAGGACAGGGCCAAATTCTCTGGGGCCAACGTCCTGACTTTC.

This clonotype was recorded a few times. The chain combines TRBV3-1 with TRBJ2-7; D possibly corresponds to TRBD2 (5 bases). Germline V CDR1 and CDR2: LGHDT, YNNKEL (reference sequence). There are 15 residues in the CDR3. The ends were cut back, 0 bases at V and 1 base at J, with 10 bases in the middle. This CDR3 is CASSQDRGWSYEQYF. For the CDR3, the DNA is TGTGCCAGCAGCCAAGACCGAGGGTGGTCCTACGAGCAGTACTTC.

This clonotype was seen repeatedly, ten times or more. The J gene is TRBJ1-1, the V gene TRBV12-3 or TRBV12-4, with TRBD1 matching over 9 bases. The junction had 12 bases not matched to a gene; V was cut back by 6 bases and J by 4 bases. This CDR3 is 16 amino acids long. The CDR3 reads CASSFTAGQGGTEAFF. CDR3 sequence (DNA): TGTGCCAGCAGCTTTACCGCGGGACAGGGTGGCACTGAAGCTTTCTTT.

This clonotype was seen many times. The chain is built from TRBV10-3 and TRBJ2-5; 7 positions match TRBD2. CDR3 length: 13 residues. V lost 3 bases and J lost 4; bases outside the gene matches: 2. From germline, CDR1 is ENHRY and CDR2 SYGVKD. CDR3 region: CAISELARETQYF. The CDR3 DNA reads as TGTGCCATCAGTGAACTAGCGAGAGAGACCCAGTACTTC.

This chain links TRBV5-1 with TRBJ2-7; possible D gene TRBD2, 5 bases. This CDR3 has 14 amino acids. Germline CDR1 is SGHRS and CDR2 is YFSETQ. Trimming pared 4 bases from V and 3 bases from J, leaving 14 bases between. CDR3 coding DNA: TGCGCCAGCAGCCCGCTCGGAGGTAACTACGAGCAGTACTTC. Translating gives CASSPLGGNYEQYF.